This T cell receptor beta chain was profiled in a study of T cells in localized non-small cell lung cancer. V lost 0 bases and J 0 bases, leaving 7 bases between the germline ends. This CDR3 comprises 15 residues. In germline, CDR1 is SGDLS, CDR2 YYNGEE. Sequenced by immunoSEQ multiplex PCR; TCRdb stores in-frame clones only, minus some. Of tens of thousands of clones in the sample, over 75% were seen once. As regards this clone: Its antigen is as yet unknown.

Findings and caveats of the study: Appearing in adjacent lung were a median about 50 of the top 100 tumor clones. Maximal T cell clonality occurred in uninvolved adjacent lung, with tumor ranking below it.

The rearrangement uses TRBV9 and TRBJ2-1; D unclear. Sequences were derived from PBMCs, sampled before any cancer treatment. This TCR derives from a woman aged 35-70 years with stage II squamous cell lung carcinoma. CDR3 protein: CASSVDRNSYNEQFF. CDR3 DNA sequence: TGTGCCAGCAGCGTAGACCGGAACTCCTACAATGAGCAGTTCTTC.